The next 14 T cell receptor beta chains were all read from a single sample in a study of blood T cell repertoires in COVID-19 (TCRdb year 2020). Libraries were prepared through the immunoSEQ multiplex PCR assay. TCRdb took over this immuneACCESS table, retaining in-frame rearrangements with V and J assigned. Such tables are incomplete; in checked studies, under half of the missing clones stem from an unresolved V gene, and the remainder is unexplained. The sample profile shows 18,000 or so clones; around nine tenths of them were found once. 9.5% to 10% of the sample is in the top ten clones. The source material was peripheral blood. The source is a middle-aged man with active COVID-19.

The chain employs TRBV4-1 and TRBJ1-4; D not resolved. CDR1 and CDR2 (germline): MGHRA, YSYEKL. V lost 1 base and J 2 bases, leaving 8 bases between the germline ends. This CDR3 has 15 amino acids. CDR3 protein: CASSQVGGTNEKLFF. CDR3 sequence (DNA): TGCGCCAGCAGCCAAGTAGGCGGTACTAATGAAAAACTGTTTTTT.

V and J are TRBV11-2 and TRBJ2-7; 10 bases are a match to TRBD1. Germline-derived CDR1 and CDR2 are SGHAT and FQNNGV. V was clipped by 4 bases and J by 5 bases; unmatched bases: 8. The CDR3 totals 15 residues. DNA for the CDR3: TGTGCCAGCAGCTCATATCGGGACAGGGGCGACGAGCAGTACTTC. This sequence encodes CASSSYRDRGDEQYF.

The count of this clone is one. This chain connects TRBV5-1 to TRBJ2-2; a possible D gene is TRBD1 (5 bases). Trimming took 7 bases from V and 2 from J, leaving 12 bases between them. Germline values: CDR1 SGHRS, CDR2 YFSETQ. The CDR3 contains 14 residues. CDR3 residues: CASSKDINTGELFF. The CDR3 nucleotides are TGCGCCAGCTCGAAGGACATCAACACCGGGGAGCTGTTTTTT.

The chain carries TRBV27 and TRBJ1-2, with 9 nucleotides matching TRBD1. The germline V gene encodes CDR1 MNHEY and CDR2 SMNVEV (reference sequence). The CDR3 is 13 amino acids. V shed 3 bases, J shed 7 bases, and the junction held 3 bases outside the gene matches. The CDR3 bases are TGTGCCAGCAGTTTCGGGACAGGGCGTGGCTACACCTTC. Its protein is CASSFGTGRGYTF.

The rearrangement joins TRBV7-9 to TRBJ2-1; no clear D gene. The CDR3 has 12 amino acids. The germline V gene has CDR1 SEHNR and CDR2 FQNEAQ (reference sequence). V lost 0 bases and J 8 bases, leaving 5 bases between the germline ends. CDR3 sequence reads: CASSLASYEQFF. The CDR3 DNA reads as TGTGCCAGCAGCTTAGCATCGTATGAGCAGTTCTTC.

This chain joins TRBV5-1 and TRBJ1-2; maybe TRBD1 (6 bases). CDR3 length: 16 amino acids. Trimming cost V 0 bases and J 5 bases, with 17 bases left between them. CDR1 SGHRS and CDR2 YFSETQ come from the germline V gene. CDR3: CASSLAGADLWYGYTF. The DNA for the CDR3 is TGCGCCAGCAGCTTGGCAGGGGCGGACCTCTGGTATGGCTACACCTTC.

This chain uses TRBV5-1 with TRBJ1-3; TRBD1 is a possible D gene (5 bases). CDR3 length equals 15 residues. Germline CDR1 SGHRS, CDR2 YFSETQ. Between the trimmed V and J ends, which lost 3 bases and 0 bases, there was a span of 10 bases. Written as DNA, the CDR3 is TGCGCCAGCAGCTCCCGGGGGGGCTCTGGAAACACCATATATTTT. Translation: CASSSRGGSGNTIYF.

There are a few counts of this clone. The chain carries TRBV7-2 and TRBJ2-7; TRBD1 matches 7 bases. The germline gives CDR1 SGHTA, CDR2 FQGNSA. V shed 5 bases and J 3 bases; nucleotides not matched to a gene: 7. This CDR3 spans 14 amino acids. This CDR3 reads CASSVTGTVYEQYF. The CDR3 DNA sequence: TGTGCCAGCAGCGTGACAGGGACGGTCTACGAGCAGTACTTC.

V and J are TRBV6-5 and TRBJ2-3, with D possibly matching TRBD2 (5 bases). V was cut by 7 bases and J by 9 bases, with 20 bases left in between. CDR3 length: 14 residues. CDR1 MNHEY and CDR2 SVGAGI come from the germline V gene. The CDR3 loop reads CASTSPTGRRTQYF. CDR3 in DNA: TGTGCCAGCACCTCCCCGACGGGAAGAAGGACGCAGTATTTT.

CDR3 sequence (DNA): TGTGCCAGCAGTTACTCGGGCACACGGCCGGCCGGGGAGCTGTTTTTT. Its translation is CASSYSGTRPAGELFF. V usage is TRBV6-2 or TRBV6-3 and J usage is TRBJ2-2, with D unresolved. The CDR3 length is 16 residues. Germline CDR1 and CDR2: MNHEY and SVGEGT. Trimming shortened V by 0 bases and J by 6 bases, and 14 bases separated the two germline ends.

J is TRBJ2-7 and V is TRBV7-3; 9 nucleotides line up with TRBD1. V lost 4 bases to trimming and J lost 6 bases; unmatched junction nucleotides: 4. Germline V gene data show CDR1 as SGHTA and CDR2 as FQGTGA. The CDR3 runs to 13 residues. The CDR3 is CASSSTGGGEQYF. CDR3 sequence (DNA): TGTGCCAGCAGCTCCACAGGGGGCGGCGAGCAGTACTTC.

This clone has a single count. This chain joins TRBV27 and TRBJ2-3; the D gene is possibly TRBD2 (5 bases). The CDR3 loop spans 14 amino acids. Trimming cost V 5 bases and J 6 bases, with 15 bases left between them. CDR1 is MNHEY, CDR2 SMNVEV, per germline (reference sequence). The CDR3: CASSRRPSLDTQYF. The CDR3 nucleotides read TGTGCCAGCAGTCGGAGGCCCTCACTTGATACGCAGTATTTT.

The chain joins TRBV5-1 to TRBJ2-1; 9 bases map to TRBD2. This CDR3 comprises 15 residues. Trimming cost V 0 bases and J 7 bases; bases outside gene matches: 5. Per the germline V gene, CDR1 is SGHRS and CDR2 is YFSETQ. CDR3 loop: CASSLVAGGSNEQFF. The CDR3 nucleotides read TGCGCCAGCAGCTTGGTTGCGGGAGGGAGTAATGAGCAGTTCTTC.

This clone was detected only once. The chain joins TRBV10-3 to TRBJ1-1, with TRBD1 identical over 7 bases. V lost 6 bases and J lost 2; bases outside the gene matches: 6. This CDR3 comprises 14 residues. Germline V gene data show CDR1 as ENHRY and CDR2 as SYGVKD. CDR3 sequence (DNA): TGTGCCATCAGCAGACAGGGCCTCAACACTGAAGCTTTCTTT. Translation gives CAISRQGLNTEAFF.